This T cell receptor beta chain was found in a study of T cell repertoires in cytomegalovirus infection (dated by TCRdb to about 2019). Study-level background: The peptide stimulations were aimed at well-studied HLA-B-restricted epitopes as well as recently identified HLA-C-restricted CMV epitopes, whose presentation resists viral immunomodulation. Donor HLA type was relevant to the analysis, because carriage of CMV infection together with the matching HLA type was indicated by public TCR beta signatures. The paper's findings and limits, for the study overall: The ex vivo response was dominated by HLA-C-restricted CMV-specific TCR beta clonotypes, which also provided the single most frequent clonotype in two of eight donors. In both this cohort and an independent cohort of 350 to 400 donors, the cumulative frequency of public TCR beta family members distinguished carriers of CMV infection plus the relevant HLA type.

The reads were generated on an Illumina HiSeq 1500. TCRdb took the public reads, trimmed them with fastp at Q25, ran MiXCR for clone calling and kept in-frame beta chains. Rows matching on CDR3 protein sequence are summarized as one entry with the most common DNA and genes. The sample table lists some 700,000 distinct CDR3 sequences, around 30% of them with a count of one. The ten largest clonotypes hold about 18% of the sample. This specimen's treatment or condition label, interpreted: in vitro stimulation with specific CMV peptide epitopes to enrich CMV-specific T cells. As to this clonotype: Its cognate antigen has yet to be identified. No much larger clone is present one base from it, and per-base qualities are unavailable.

Sequenced here: cultured PBMCs, sampled from culture after CMV antigen stimulation. This clonotype originated in a human donor in good health (CMV status not recorded). Some clones in this sample may be carry-over from other donors' samples.

The sequenced DNA is TGTGCCAGCAGTTTAGGTAGGGGTGTCACTGAAGCTTTCTTT. The resulting protein is CASSLGRGVTEAFF. The rearrangement joined TRBV28 to TRBJ1-1; possibly the D gene is TRBD1, per 5 matching bases. The CDR3 contains 14 residues, cysteine and phenylalanine counted. Only the CDR3 portion is preserved as DNA: 42 bases, with reading frame beginning at the first base. Deletion took 2 bases off V and 4 bases off J, with a span of 11 bases between the germline ends. Based on the germline V gene, the CDR1 and CDR2 sequences are MDHEN and SYDVKM.